These 23 T cell receptor beta chains came from one sample sequenced in a study of technical replicates of blood from a few donors. TCRdb keeps only in-frame clones here, not all; method: immunoSEQ multiplex PCR. This repertoire shows 70,000 to 90,000 clones, approximately 94% found once; its top ten account for roughly 0.37%. The specimen sequenced was T cells isolated from PBMCs. These receptors were collected from a human donor in good health.

This sequence joins TRBV4-3 and TRBJ1-1, with D unresolved. Germline CDR1 LGHNA, CDR2 YSLEER. V was trimmed by 1 base and J by 7 bases, leaving 4 bases between them. The CDR3 has 11 residues. The CDR3: CASSQAGEAFF. DNA for the CDR3: TGCGCCAGCAGCCAAGCCGGTGAAGCTTTCTTT.

The chain links TRBV11-2 to TRBJ2-7; unclear D gene. The CDR3 covers 15 residues. Germline CDR1 and CDR2: SGHAT and FQNNGV. Trimming pared 3 bases from V and 4 bases from J, leaving 16 bases between. The CDR3 DNA is TGTGCCAGCAGCTTCTGGGCAGGAAGTGGGTACGAGCAGTACTTC. It translates to CASSFWAGSGYEQYF.

V is TRBV15 and J is TRBJ2-7; the D gene is possibly TRBD2 (5 bases). The CDR3 has 15 amino acids. Trimming removed 0 bases from V and 0 bases from J, with 9 bases in between. Germline CDR1 reads LNHNV; CDR2 reads YYDKDF (reference sequence). The CDR3 coding sequence is TGTGCCACCAGCAGAGACCCGGGAAGCTCCTACGAGCAGTACTTC. It is translated as CATSRDPGSSYEQYF.

The chain carries TRBV9 and TRBJ2-1, with TRBD1 identical over 8 bases. V lost 3 bases and J lost 6; bases outside the gene matches: 8. This CDR3 is 15 amino acids long. CDR1 and CDR2 (germline): SGDLS, YYNGEE. The CDR3 sequence is CASSDTGTGGNEQFF. In nucleotides, the CDR3 is TGTGCCAGCAGCGACACCGGGACAGGAGGCAATGAGCAGTTCTTC.

This chain connects TRBV21-1 to TRBJ2-5; the listed D gene, TRBD2, was not tested against the DNA. TRBV21-1 is recorded as a pseudogene. CDR3 length: 14 amino acids. The DNA for the CDR3 is TGTGCCAGACAGACCACGCGGGTCCAAGAGACCCAGTACTTC. This sequence encodes CARQTTRVQETQYF.

V is TRBV9 and J is TRBJ2-7, with TRBD2 identical over 7 bases. The CDR3 loop spans 15 amino acids. Germline V gene sequence: CDR1 SGDLS, CDR2 YYNGEE. V dropped 0 bases and J dropped 2; count of bases not matched to a gene: 5. CDR3 nucleotide sequence: TGTGCCAGCAGCGTAGGGGCGAGCGGGACCTACGAGCAGTACTTC. It is translated as CASSVGASGTYEQYF.

The chain combines TRBV5-6 with TRBJ2-7, with 9 bases lining up with TRBD1. V gave up 5 bases and J gave up 5 bases; unmatched junction bases: 14. Germline V gene sequence: CDR1 SGHDT, CDR2 YYEEEE. The CDR3 sequence is 16 residues long. For the CDR3, the DNA is TGTGCCAGCAGAACCCCCTCCGGGACAGGGAGGAACGAGCAGTACTTC. As protein: CASRTPSGTGRNEQYF. Full variable domain (rest looked up from reference TRBV5-6 and TRBJ2-7): DAGVTQSPTHLIKTRGQQVTLRCSPKSGHDTVSWYQQALGQGPQFIFQYYEEEERQRGNFPDRFSGHQFPNYSSELNVNALLLGDSALYLCASRTPSGTGRNEQYFGPGTRLTVT.

The chain employs TRBV27 and TRBJ1-4; TRBD1 might be the D (5 bases). CDR3 length equals 15 residues. Looked up from germline, CDR1 is MNHEY and CDR2 is SMNVEV (reference sequence). The V gene lost 5 bases and the J gene lost 4 bases, with 14 bases spanning the gap. This CDR3 is CASSPSTRGNEKLFF. For the CDR3, the DNA is TGTGCCAGCAGTCCCTCTACAAGGGGTAATGAAAAACTGTTTTTT.

The chain recombines TRBV27 with TRBJ2-1; no clear D. V was trimmed by 5 bases and J by 0 bases, leaving 14 bases between them. The CDR3 has 16 amino acids. CDR1 is MNHEY and CDR2 is SMNVEV in the germline V gene (reference sequence). The CDR3: CASSPTQVSSYNEQFF. The CDR3, as DNA: TGTGCCAGCAGTCCCACGCAGGTGAGCTCCTACAATGAGCAGTTCTTC.

V usage is TRBV5-1 and J usage is TRBJ2-7, with a possible D match to TRBD1 (5 bases). V gave up 0 bases and J gave up 4 bases, with 11 bases separating them. The CDR3 runs 14 residues. In germline, CDR1 is SGHRS, CDR2 YFSETQ. CDR3 sequence reads: CASSLGNDRYEQYF. The CDR3 coding sequence is TGCGCCAGCAGCTTGGGAAATGACAGATACGAGCAGTACTTC. Full variable domain (rest looked up from reference TRBV5-1 and TRBJ2-7): KAGVTQTPRYLIKTRGQQVTLSCSPISGHRSVSWYQQTPGQGLQFLFEYFSETQRNKGNFPGRFSGRQFSNSRSEMNVSTLELGDSALYLCASSLGNDRYEQYFGPGTRLTVT.

The CDR3 sequence: CASRQGTSGNTIYF. The CDR3 DNA sequence: TGTGCCAGCAGACAGGGAACATCTGGAAACACCATATATTTT. The chain joins TRBV28 to TRBJ1-3; the D gene is possibly TRBD1 (6 bases). Deletions cut 6 bases from V and 1 base from J, with 10 bases between. CDR1 is MDHEN, CDR2 SYDVKM, per germline. The CDR3 runs to 14 residues.

The genes are TRBV29-1 and TRBJ1-2; 8 bases match TRBD1. Germline V gene lookup returns CDR1 SQVTM and CDR2 ANQGSEA. CDR3 length equals 15 residues. The J segment lost 1 base and the V segment lost 2 bases, leaving 6 bases of the junction unmatched. CDR3 residues: CSVEQGTGLNYGYTF. DNA for the CDR3: TGCAGCGTTGAACAAGGGACAGGCCTTAACTATGGCTACACCTTC. The entire variable domain, with the rest obtained from reference TRBV29-1 and TRBJ1-2, is as follows: SAVISQKPSRDICQRGTSLTIQCQVDSQVTMMFWYRQQPGQSLTLIATANQGSEATYESGFVIDKFPISRPNLTFSTLTVSNMSPEDSSIYLCSVEQGTGLNYGYTFGSGTRLTVV.

The chain recombines TRBV5-1 with TRBJ2-7; 10 bases map to TRBD1. V shed 6 bases and J 3 bases; nucleotides not matched to a gene: 6. Looked up from germline, CDR1 is SGHRS and CDR2 is YFSETQ. This CDR3 contains 14 residues. CDR3 sequence reads: CASKLGQGIYEQYF. CDR3 in DNA: TGCGCCAGCAAGCTGGGACAGGGGATCTACGAGCAGTACTTC.

This chain uses TRBV5-4 with TRBJ2-3, with 7 nucleotides matching TRBD1. CDR1 SGHNT and CDR2 YYREEE come from the germline V gene (reference sequence). This CDR3 has 15 amino acids. V gave up 3 bases and J gave up 0 bases; unmatched junction bases: 4. CDR3 bases: TGTGCCAGCAGCTCGACAGGGTTAAGCACAGATACGCAGTATTTT. Its protein product is CASSSTGLSTDTQYF.

V gene TRBV5-1 combines with J gene TRBJ2-7; D is perhaps TRBD1 (6 bases). Trimming stripped 2 bases from V and 3 bases from J, with 9 bases between. The CDR3 loop spans 13 amino acids. Germline V gene sequence: CDR1 SGHRS, CDR2 YFSETQ. In nucleotides, the CDR3 is TGCGCCAGCAGCTTAACAGGGAACTACGAGCAGTACTTC. This sequence encodes CASSLTGNYEQYF.

The chain is built from TRBV18 and TRBJ1-2; 8 positions match TRBD1. CDR3 size: 16 residues. Germline V gene sequence: CDR1 KGHSH, CDR2 LQKENI. V lost 2 bases to trimming and J lost 8 bases; unmatched junction nucleotides: 13. CDR3 in DNA: TGTGCCAGCTCACCAGAATCGGACAGGGCAGCGGGGGGCTACACCTTC. It translates to CASSPESDRAAGGYTF.

Only one count was recorded for this clone. This chain links TRBV5-1 with TRBJ2-7; TRBD1 aligns across 7 bases. V lost 3 bases and J lost 6; bases outside the gene matches: 6. CDR1 and CDR2 from the germline V gene are SGHRS and YFSETQ. The CDR3 has 13 amino acids. The CDR3 sequence: CASSWGQSGEQYF. The CDR3 nucleotides are TGCGCCAGCAGCTGGGGACAGTCTGGCGAGCAGTACTTC. Combining the CDR3 with reference TRBV5-1 and TRBJ2-7 gives the whole variable domain KAGVTQTPRYLIKTRGQQVTLSCSPISGHRSVSWYQQTPGQGLQFLFEYFSETQRNKGNFPGRFSGRQFSNSRSEMNVSTLELGDSALYLCASSWGQSGEQYFGPGTRLTVT.

About this clone itself: The junction shows a germline mismatch at one end, possibly a read error. The chain is built from TRBV18 and TRBJ2-7; 7 bases are a match to TRBD1. Germline V gene sequence: CDR1 KGHSH, CDR2 LQKENI. The CDR3 sequence is 13 residues long. DNA of the CDR3: TGTGCCAGCTCACCACAGGGGGCCTACGAGCAGCACTTC. It encodes CASSPQGAYEQHF.

V usage is TRBV28 and J usage is TRBJ1-5, with D possibly matching TRBD1 (5 bases). The CDR3 consists of 14 residues. Per the germline V gene, CDR1 is MDHEN and CDR2 is SYDVKM. V shed 10 bases and J shed 1 base, with 14 bases lying between them. The CDR3 sequence: CATSRDFSNQPQHF. The CDR3 region has the DNA TGTGCCACTTCTCGGGACTTCAGCAATCAGCCCCAGCATTTT.

This clone has just a few counts. V is TRBV5-1 and J is TRBJ1-1; tentatively, D is TRBD1 (5 bases). V was cut by 5 bases and J by 1 base, with 15 bases left in between. The germline V gene encodes CDR1 SGHRS and CDR2 YFSETQ. This CDR3 contains 15 residues. CDR3 sequence reads: CASSPLGAGNTEAFF. CDR3 coding DNA: TGCGCCAGCAGTCCTTTAGGGGCAGGGAACACTGAAGCTTTCTTT. Filled out from reference TRBV5-1 and TRBJ1-1, the complete variable domain reads KAGVTQTPRYLIKTRGQQVTLSCSPISGHRSVSWYQQTPGQGLQFLFEYFSETQRNKGNFPGRFSGRQFSNSRSEMNVSTLELGDSALYLCASSPLGAGNTEAFFGQGTRLTVV.

The chain employs TRBV4-1 and TRBJ2-2; 9 bases line up with TRBD1. Per the germline V gene, CDR1 is MGHRA and CDR2 is YSYEKL. The CDR3 is 16 residues long. The V and J ends lost 4 bases and 5 bases, in that order; junction bases with no gene match: 8. The CDR3 loop reads CASSLLRDRETGELFF. The CDR3 nucleotides read TGCGCCAGCAGCCTTCTCCGGGACAGGGAAACCGGGGAGCTGTTTTTT.

V gene TRBV5-1 combines with J gene TRBJ2-2; TRBD2 agrees at 8 bases. Germline-derived CDR1 and CDR2 are SGHRS and YFSETQ. The CDR3 has 17 residues. V gave up 0 bases and J gave up 1 base; unmatched junction bases: 5. CDR3 nucleotides: TGCGCCAGCAGCTTGGCCTGGCTAGCGGGGAACACCGGGGAGCTGTTTTTT. As protein: CASSLAWLAGNTGELFF.

The genes are TRBV6-6 and TRBJ1-1, with 7 nucleotides matching TRBD1. The CDR3 covers 12 residues. J gave up 8 bases and V 4 bases, and 4 bases lay outside the gene matches. Germline CDR1 reads MNHNY; CDR2 reads SVGAGI (reference sequence). This CDR3 is CASSSIGGEAFF. The CDR3 DNA reads as TGTGCCAGCAGTTCTATAGGGGGCGAAGCTTTCTTT.